The sequence of this T cell receptor beta chain was determined in a study of blood T cells in healthy people across ages. Notes on the study in general: PBMCs were not sorted, which prevented a conclusive comparison of naive versus antigen-experienced cells.

This clonotype has just a few counts. The antigen remains unidentified. Primed by a sample-barcoded 5' primer and a J-beta primer mix, a second PCR proceeded for 7 to 11 cycles. TCRdb fed the 5' RACE reads into MiXCR, producing one record per CDR3 protein. The sample lists 1.2 million to 1.5 million distinct CDR3 sequences; around 42% were seen once. With 2 bases removed from V and 8 bases from J, the gap between germline ends came to 16 bases. The CDR3 is 15 amino acids. The V gene is TRBV12-3 or TRBV12-4, the J gene TRBJ2-1; D is tentatively TRBD1 or TRBD2 (6 bases each). The source is a woman between 18 and 30 years old in good health. The sequenced material came from blood. DNA of the CDR3: TGTGCCAGCAGTTTAAGTGGCGGGACAAACCATGAGCAGTTCTTC. This encodes CASSLSGGTNHEQFF.